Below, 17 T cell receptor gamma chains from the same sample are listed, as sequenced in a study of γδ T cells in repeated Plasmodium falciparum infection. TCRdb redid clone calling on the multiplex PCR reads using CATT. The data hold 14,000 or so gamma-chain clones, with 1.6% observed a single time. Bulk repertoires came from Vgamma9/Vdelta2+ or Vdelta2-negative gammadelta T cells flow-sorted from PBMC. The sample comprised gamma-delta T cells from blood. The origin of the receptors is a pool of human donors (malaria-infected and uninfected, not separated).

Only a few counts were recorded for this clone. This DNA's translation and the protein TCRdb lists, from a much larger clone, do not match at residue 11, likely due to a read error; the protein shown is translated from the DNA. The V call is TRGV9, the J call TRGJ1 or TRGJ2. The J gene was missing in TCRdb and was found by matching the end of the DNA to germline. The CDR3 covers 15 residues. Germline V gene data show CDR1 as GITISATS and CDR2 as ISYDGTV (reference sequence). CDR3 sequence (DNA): TGTGCCTTGTGGGAGGCTCATCCTAATTATGATAAGAAACTCTTT. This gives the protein CALWEAHPNYDKKLF.

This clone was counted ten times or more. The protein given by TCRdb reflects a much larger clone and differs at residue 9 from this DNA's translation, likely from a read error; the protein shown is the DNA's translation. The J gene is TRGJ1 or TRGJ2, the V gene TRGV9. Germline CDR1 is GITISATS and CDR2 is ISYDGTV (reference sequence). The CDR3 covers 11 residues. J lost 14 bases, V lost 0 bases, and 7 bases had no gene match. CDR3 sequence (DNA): TGTGCCTTGTGGGAGGTGCATGAGGAACTCTTT. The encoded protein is CALWEVHEELF.

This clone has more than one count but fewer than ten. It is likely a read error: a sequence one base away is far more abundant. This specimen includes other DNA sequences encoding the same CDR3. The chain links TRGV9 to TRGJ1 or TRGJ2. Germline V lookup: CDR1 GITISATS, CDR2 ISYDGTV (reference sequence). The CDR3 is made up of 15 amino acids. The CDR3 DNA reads TGTGCCCTGTGGGAGGCGATACCGAATTATTATAAGAAACTCTTT. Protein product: CALWEAIPNYYKKLF.

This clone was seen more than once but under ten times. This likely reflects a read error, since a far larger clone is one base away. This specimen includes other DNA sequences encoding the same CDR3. In DNA form, the CDR3 reads TGTGCCACCTGGGTTGGGATCTATAAGAAACTCTTT. Residues: CATWVGIYKKLF. This chain joins TRGV5 and TRGJ1 or TRGJ2. The J gene was missing in TCRdb and was found by matching the end of the DNA to germline. The ends lost 5 bases at V and 7 bases at J; junction bases unmatched: 8. There are 12 residues in the CDR3. Germline assignment: CDR1 VINAFY and CDR2 YDVSNSKD.

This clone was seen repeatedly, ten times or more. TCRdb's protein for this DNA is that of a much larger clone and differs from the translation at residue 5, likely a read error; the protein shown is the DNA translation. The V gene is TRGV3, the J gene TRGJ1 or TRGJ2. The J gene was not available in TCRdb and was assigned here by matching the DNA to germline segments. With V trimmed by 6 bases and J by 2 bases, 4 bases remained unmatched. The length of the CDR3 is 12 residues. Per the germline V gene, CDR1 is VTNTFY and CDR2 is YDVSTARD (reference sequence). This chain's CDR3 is CATWCHYYKKLF. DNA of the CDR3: TGTGCCACCTGGTGCCATTATTATAAGAAACTCTTT.

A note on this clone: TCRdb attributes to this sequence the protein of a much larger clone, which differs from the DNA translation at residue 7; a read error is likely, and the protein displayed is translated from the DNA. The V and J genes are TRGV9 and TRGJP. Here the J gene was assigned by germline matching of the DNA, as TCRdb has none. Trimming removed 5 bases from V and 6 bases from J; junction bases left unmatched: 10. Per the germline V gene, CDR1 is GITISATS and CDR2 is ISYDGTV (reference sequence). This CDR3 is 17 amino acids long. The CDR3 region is CALWVKQTELGKKIKVF. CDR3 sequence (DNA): TGTGCCTTGTGGGTAAAACAAACAGAGTTGGGCAAAAAAATCAAGGTATTT.

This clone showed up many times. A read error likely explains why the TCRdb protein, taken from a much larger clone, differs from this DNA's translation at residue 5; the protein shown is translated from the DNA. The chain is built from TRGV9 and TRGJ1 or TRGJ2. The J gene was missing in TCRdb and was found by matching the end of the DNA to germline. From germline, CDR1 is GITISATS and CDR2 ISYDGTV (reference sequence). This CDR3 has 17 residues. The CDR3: CALWVVLGIGNYYKKLF. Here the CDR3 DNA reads TGTGCCTTGTGGGTGGTGCTTGGGATAGGAAATTATTATAAGAAACTCTTT.

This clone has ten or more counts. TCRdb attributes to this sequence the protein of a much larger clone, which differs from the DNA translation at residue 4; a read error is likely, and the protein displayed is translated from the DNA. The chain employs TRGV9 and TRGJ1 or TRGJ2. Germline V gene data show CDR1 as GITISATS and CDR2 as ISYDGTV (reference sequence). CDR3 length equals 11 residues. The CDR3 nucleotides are TGTGCCTTGCGGGAATATTATAAGAAACTCTTT. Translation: CALREYYKKLF.

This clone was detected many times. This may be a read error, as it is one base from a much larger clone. The DNA of the CDR3 is TGTGCCTTATGGGACCCGAATTATTATGAGAAACTCTTT. Translated: CALWDPNYYEKLF. This chain connects TRGV9 to TRGJ1 or TRGJ2. TCRdb records no J gene; here it was assigned by comparing the DNA to germline. The germline CDR1 and CDR2 sequences are GITISATS and ISYDGTV (reference sequence). The CDR3 has 13 amino acids.

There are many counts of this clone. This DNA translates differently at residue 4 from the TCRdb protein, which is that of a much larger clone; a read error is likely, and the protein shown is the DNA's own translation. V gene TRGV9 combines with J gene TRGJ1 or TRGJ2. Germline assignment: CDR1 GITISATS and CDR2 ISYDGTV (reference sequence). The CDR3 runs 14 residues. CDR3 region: CALLEVQGGYKKLF. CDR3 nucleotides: TGTGCCTTGTTGGAGGTGCAGGGGGGGTATAAGAAACTCTTT.

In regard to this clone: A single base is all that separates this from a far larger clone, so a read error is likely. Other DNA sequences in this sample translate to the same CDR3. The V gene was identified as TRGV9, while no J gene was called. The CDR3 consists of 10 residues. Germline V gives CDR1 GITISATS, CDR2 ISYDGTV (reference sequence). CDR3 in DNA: TGTGCCTTGTGGGAGACGAAGAAACTCTTC. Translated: CALWETKKLF.

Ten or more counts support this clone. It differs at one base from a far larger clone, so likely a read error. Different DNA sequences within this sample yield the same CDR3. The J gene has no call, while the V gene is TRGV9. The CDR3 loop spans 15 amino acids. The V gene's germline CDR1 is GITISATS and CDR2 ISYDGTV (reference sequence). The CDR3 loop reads CALWEAGLGKKIKVF. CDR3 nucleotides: TGTGCCTTGTGGGAGGCGGGGCTGGGCAAAAAAATCAAGGTGTTT.

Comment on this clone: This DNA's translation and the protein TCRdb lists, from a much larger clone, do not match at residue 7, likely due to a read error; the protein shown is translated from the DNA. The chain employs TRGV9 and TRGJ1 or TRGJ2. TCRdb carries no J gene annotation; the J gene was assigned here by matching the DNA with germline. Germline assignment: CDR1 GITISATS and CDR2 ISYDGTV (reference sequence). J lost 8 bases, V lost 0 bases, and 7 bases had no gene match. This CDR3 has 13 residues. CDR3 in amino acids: CALWEVYTHKKLF. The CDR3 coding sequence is TGTGCCTTGTGGGAGGTGTATACTCATAAGAAACTCTTT.

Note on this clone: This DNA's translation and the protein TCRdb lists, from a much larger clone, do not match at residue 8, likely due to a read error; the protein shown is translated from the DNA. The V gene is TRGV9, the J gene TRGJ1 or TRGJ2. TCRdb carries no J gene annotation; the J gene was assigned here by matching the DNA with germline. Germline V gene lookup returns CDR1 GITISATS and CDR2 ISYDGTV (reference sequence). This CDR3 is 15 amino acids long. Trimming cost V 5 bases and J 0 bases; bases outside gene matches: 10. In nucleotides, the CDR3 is TGTGCCTTGTGGGTATTCATATTGAATTATTATAAGAAACTCTTT. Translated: CALWVFILNYYKKLF.

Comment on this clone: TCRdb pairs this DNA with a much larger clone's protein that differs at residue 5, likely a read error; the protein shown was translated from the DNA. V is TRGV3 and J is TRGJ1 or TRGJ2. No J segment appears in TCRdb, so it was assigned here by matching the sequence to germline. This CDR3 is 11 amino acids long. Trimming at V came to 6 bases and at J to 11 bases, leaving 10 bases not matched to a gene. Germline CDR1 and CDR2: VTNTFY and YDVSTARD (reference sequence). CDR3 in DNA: TGTGCCACCTGGAACATGCGTGAGAAACTCTTT. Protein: CATWNMREKLF.

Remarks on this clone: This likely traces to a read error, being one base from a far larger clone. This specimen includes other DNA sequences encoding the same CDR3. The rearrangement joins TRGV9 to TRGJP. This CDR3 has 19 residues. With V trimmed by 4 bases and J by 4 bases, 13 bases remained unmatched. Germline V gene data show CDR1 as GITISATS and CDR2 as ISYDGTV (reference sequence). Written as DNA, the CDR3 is TGTGCCTTGTGGGAAGGAACCAAATTACAAGAGTTGGGCAAAAAAATCAAGGTATTT. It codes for CALWEGTKLQELGKKIKVF.

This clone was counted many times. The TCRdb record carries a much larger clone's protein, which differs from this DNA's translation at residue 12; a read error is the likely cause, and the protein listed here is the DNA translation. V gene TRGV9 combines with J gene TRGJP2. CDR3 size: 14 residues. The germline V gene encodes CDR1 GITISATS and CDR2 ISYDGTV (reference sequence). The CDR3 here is CALWEGSSDWIRTF. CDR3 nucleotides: TGTGCCTTGTGGGAGGGGAGTAGTGATTGGATCAGGACGTTT.